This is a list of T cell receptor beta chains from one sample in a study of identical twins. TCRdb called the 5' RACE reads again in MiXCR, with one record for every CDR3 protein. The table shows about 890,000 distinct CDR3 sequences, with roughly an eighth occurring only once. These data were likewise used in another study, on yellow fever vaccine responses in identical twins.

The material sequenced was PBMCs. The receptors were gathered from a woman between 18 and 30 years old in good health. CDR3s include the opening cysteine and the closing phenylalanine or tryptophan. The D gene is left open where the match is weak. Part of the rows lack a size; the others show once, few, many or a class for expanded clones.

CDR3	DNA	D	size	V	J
CASSHRDNEQFF	TGTGCCAGCAGCCACAGGGACAATGAGCAGTTCTTC	.	.	TRBV11-2	TRBJ2-1
CASSEGQSIADTQYF	TGCGCCAGCAGCGAGGGACAGAGTATCGCAGATACGCAGTATTTT	TRBD1	few	TRBV5-1	TRBJ2-3
CASSVNLGTGELFF	TGTGCCAGCAGCGTCAACCTGGGCACCGGGGAGCTGTTTTTT	.	many	TRBV9	TRBJ2-2
CASSDEASPYGEQYF	TGTGCCAGCAGTGATGAAGCTAGCCCCTATGGGGAGCAGTACTTC	.	.	TRBV2	TRBJ2-7
CASSSRDTLNQPQHF	TGTGCCAGCAGTTCTAGAGACACCCTGAATCAGCCCCAGCATTTT	.	few	TRBV28	TRBJ1-5
CASSLAFDYGYTF	TGTGCCAGCAGTTTAGCGTTTGACTATGGCTACACCTTC	.	many	TRBV12-3/TRBV12-4	TRBJ1-2
CATSRQGDWRYGYTF	TGTGCCACCAGCAGACAGGGGGACTGGCGCTATGGCTACACCTTC	TRBD1	.	TRBV15	TRBJ1-2
CAISDGYEETQYF	TGTGCCATCAGTGATGGGTATGAAGAGACCCAGTACTTC	.	few	TRBV10-3	TRBJ2-5
CSATLLAGGQTDTQYF	TGCAGTGCTACCCTCCTAGCGGGAGGCCAAACAGATACGCAGTATTTT	TRBD2	.	TRBV20-1	TRBJ2-3
CSARGDWGGGDTQYF	TGCAGTGCTAGAGGAGATTGGGGGGGCGGAGATACGCAGTATTTT	.	many	TRBV20-1	TRBJ2-3
CASSHPPAKTGSDIQYF	TGCGCCAGCAGCCATCCTCCAGCGAAGACAGGGAGCGACATTCAGTACTTC	TRBD1	.	TRBV4-1	TRBJ2-4
CSAREGLSGANVLTF	TGCAGTGCTAGAGAAGGCCTGTCTGGGGCCAACGTCCTGACTTTC	.	.	TRBV20-1	TRBJ2-6
CATSRGGVYNEQFF	TGTGCCACCAGCAGAGGCGGGGTCTACAATGAGCAGTTCTTC	.	.	TRBV15	TRBJ2-1
CASPPRTSGGWADTQYF	TGTGCCAGCCCGCCTCGGACTAGCGGGGGGTGGGCAGATACGCAGTATTTT	TRBD2	.	TRBV28	TRBJ2-3
CASSLGQTGKTQYF	TGTGCCAGCAGTTTAGGTCAGACAGGGAAGACCCAGTACTTC	TRBD1	.	TRBV12-3/TRBV12-4	TRBJ2-5
CASSLGQEYNEQFF	TGTGCCAGCAGCCTCGGACAGGAGTACAATGAGCAGTTCTTC	TRBD1	.	TRBV6-1	TRBJ2-1
CASSPPGQSSYGYTF	TGTGCCAGCAGCCCACCGGGACAGTCTTCCTATGGCTACACCTTC	TRBD1	.	TRBV4-2	TRBJ1-2
CASSSREGVDTQYF	TGTGCCAGCAGCTCCCGTGAGGGGGTAGATACGCAGTATTTT	.	.	TRBV11-3	TRBJ2-3